Following are 13 T cell receptor beta chains from one sample sequenced in a study of T cell responses to AZD1222 COVID-19 vaccine. The method was immunoSEQ multiplex PCR; TCRdb's version includes in-frame clones alone and lacks a portion of them. The data show roughly 160,000 clones, roughly 85% seen once. The specimen was peripheral blood, collected 28 days after the second AZD1222 dose. The receptors originated from an adult who received the AZD1222 COVID-19 vaccine.

The gene calls are TRBV29-1 and TRBJ2-6; D possibly corresponds to TRBD1 (6 bases). The V gene's germline CDR1 is SQVTM and CDR2 ANQGSEA. V lost 4 bases and J 1 base, leaving 17 bases between the germline ends. The CDR3 sequence is 17 residues long. This CDR3 is CSVVDRSFRSGANVLTF. The CDR3, as DNA: TGCAGCGTTGTAGACAGGAGTTTTAGGTCTGGGGCCAACGTCCTGACTTTC.

This clone is a singleton in its sample. The V gene is TRBV27, the J gene TRBJ2-3; D might be TRBD1 or TRBD2, each matching 5 bases. Trimming took 6 bases from V and 6 from J, leaving 22 bases between them. The CDR3 has 16 amino acids. The germline V gene has CDR1 MNHEY and CDR2 SMNVEV (reference sequence). The CDR3 sequence: CASRQRAGGVIDTQYF. The CDR3 region has the DNA TGTGCCAGCAGACAAAGGGCTGGGGGTGTTATCGATACGCAGTATTTT.

A remark on this clone: Other DNA sequences of this sample code for an identical CDR3. V gene TRBV6-2 or TRBV6-3 combines with J gene TRBJ2-3, with D uncertain. The germline gives CDR1 MNHEY, CDR2 SVGEGT. The CDR3 is made up of 15 amino acids. V lost 2 bases and J lost 3, with 12 bases in between. CDR3 sequence reads: CASSYLTRRTDTQYF. CDR3 sequence (DNA): TGTGCCAGCAGTTACCTCACGAGACGGACAGATACGCAGTATTTT.

The sample holds a few counts of this clone. The chain has TRBV6-1 and TRBJ1-1, with 7 nucleotides matching TRBD1. The trim removed 3 bases at V and 5 bases at J, leaving 6 bases unmatched. CDR3 length equals 14 residues. Germline-derived CDR1 and CDR2 are MNHNS and SASEGT. The CDR3 nucleotides read TGTGCCAGCAGTGAGAGACAGGGAGGAACTGAAGCTTTCTTT. Translating gives CASSERQGGTEAFF.

The genes are TRBV6-5 and TRBJ2-7; TRBD1 or TRBD2 may be the D gene (5 bases each). There are 15 residues in the CDR3. Trimming left V 6 bases short and J 4 bases short, with 19 bases between. From germline, CDR1 is MNHEY and CDR2 SVGAGI. Written as DNA, the CDR3 is TGTGCCAGCAGATCGGGAAATGGCAGGGTGTACGAGCAGTACTTC. Protein product: CASRSGNGRVYEQYF.

The V call is TRBV28, the J call TRBJ1-5; D gene unclear. Germline V CDR1 and CDR2: MDHEN, SYDVKM. The CDR3 covers 15 residues. Deletions cut 5 bases from V and 1 base from J, with 12 bases between. CDR3 protein: CASSPLRLSNQPQHF. DNA for the CDR3: TGTGCCAGCAGTCCTCTTCGACTGAGCAATCAGCCCCAGCATTTT.

The chain employs TRBV5-5 and TRBJ1-2, with a weak D call TRBD1 (6 bases). Germline CDR1 and CDR2: SGHKS and YYEKEE (reference sequence). With 2 bases removed from V and 4 bases from J, the gap between germline ends came to 9 bases. The CDR3 extends over 13 amino acids. The CDR3: CASSLPGAYGYTF. The CDR3 region has the DNA TGTGCCAGCAGCTTACCGGGGGCCTATGGCTACACCTTC.

This clone was seen a handful of times. The chain has TRBV4-1 and TRBJ1-5, with no clear D. The CDR3 runs 15 residues. V was shortened by 0 bases and J by 5 bases, with 11 bases between the two germline ends. Germline V gene sequence: CDR1 MGHRA, CDR2 YSYEKL. The CDR3 reads CASSQDAGNYQPQHF. CDR3 bases: TGCGCCAGCAGCCAAGATGCGGGGAATTATCAGCCCCAGCATTTT.

The chain uses TRBV7-9 and TRBJ1-1, with a tentative D call TRBD1 (6 bases). V shed 3 bases and J shed 2 bases, with 13 bases lying between them. Germline-derived CDR1 and CDR2 are SEHNR and FQNEAQ (reference sequence). The CDR3 length is 15 residues. This CDR3 reads CASSLATGTNTEAFF. Written as DNA, the CDR3 is TGTGCCAGCAGCTTGGCGACCGGGACAAACACTGAAGCTTTCTTT. The variable domain in full, with the rest retrieved from reference TRBV7-9 and TRBJ1-1, is DTGVSQNPRHKITKRGQNVTFRCDPISEHNRLYWYRQTLGQGPEFLTYFQNEAQLEKSRLLSDRFSAERPKGSFSTLEIQRTEQGDSAMYLCASSLATGTNTEAFFGQGTRLTVV.

In this sample, this clone turned up once. The J gene is TRBJ2-7, the V gene TRBV4-1, with 8 bases lining up with TRBD2. Trimming cost V 0 bases and J 6 bases; bases outside gene matches: 10. Looked up from germline, CDR1 is MGHRA and CDR2 is YSYEKL. The CDR3 totals 16 residues. CDR3 sequence: CASSQEGTRVLSEQYF. The CDR3 DNA is TGCGCCAGCAGCCAAGAGGGGACTAGGGTTCTCAGCGAGCAGTACTTC.

This sequence joins TRBV30 and TRBJ1-1; TRBD1 might be the D (6 bases). Per germline, CDR1 GTSNPN and CDR2 SVGIG (reference sequence). The CDR3 extends over 13 amino acids. V was trimmed by 3 bases and J by 4 bases, leaving 12 bases between them. The DNA for the CDR3 is TGTGCCTGGAGGGCGGGGGGCTTCACTGAAGCTTTCTTT. Amino acids: CAWRAGGFTEAFF.

This clone was counted a few times. The chain links TRBV3-1 (or the pseudogene TRBV3-2) to TRBJ1-1, with D uncertain. CDR3 size: 12 residues. Trimming pared 4 bases from V and 6 bases from J, leaving 9 bases between. CDR1 LGHDT and CDR2 YNNKEL come from the germline V gene (reference sequence). The CDR3 nucleotides read TGTGCCAGCAGCCGGTATAGGGCTGAAGCTTTCTTT. It specifies CASSRYRAEAFF.

The chain uses TRBV18 and TRBJ1-6; D call uncertain. The length of the CDR3 is 13 residues. Between the trimmed V and J ends, which lost 2 bases and 6 bases, there was a span of 5 bases. CDR1 KGHSH and CDR2 LQKENI come from the germline V gene. CDR3 in amino acids: CASSPYSNSPLHF. The CDR3 coding sequence is TGTGCCAGCTCACCATACTCTAATTCACCCCTCCACTTT.